Each of the 28 T cell receptor beta chains below was sequenced from the same sample in a study of shared clonotypes between healthy human individuals. Sequencing was performed with immunoSEQ multiplex PCR; in TCRdb, only in-frame clones are kept and a portion is missing. This sample has about 2.4 million clones, with 93% found just once. The source material was naive CD4+ T cells from PBMCs. Subset indicated: CD45RA+ positively selected. The source is a man younger than 30 in good health. Some clones in this sample may be carry-over from other donors' samples.

The V call is TRBV7-3, the J call TRBJ2-6, with D unresolved. The CDR3 totals 14 residues. Germline V gene lookup returns CDR1 SGHTA and CDR2 FQGTGA. V was clipped by 8 bases and J by 0 bases, with 8 bases between them. In DNA form, the CDR3 reads TGTGCCAGCTCCGAAGACTCTGGGGCCAACGTCCTGACTTTC. Translated, it gives CASSEDSGANVLTF.

This chain links TRBV2 with TRBJ2-2; the D is unclear. Germline-derived CDR1 and CDR2 are SNHLY and FYNNEI. The ends were cut back, 2 bases at V and 6 bases at J, with 4 bases in the middle. This CDR3 region has 12 residues. CDR3 coding DNA: TGTGCCAGCAGTGAATCCCCCGGGGAGCTGTTTTTT. Translated: CASSESPGELFF.

The chain recombines TRBV28 with TRBJ2-2, with 8 bases aligning to TRBD2. The CDR3 consists of 15 residues. V gave up 4 bases and J gave up 3 bases; unmatched junction bases: 4. CDR1 MDHEN and CDR2 SYDVKM come from the germline V gene. CDR3 residues: CASSYAGLDTGELFF. As DNA, the CDR3 is TGTGCCAGCAGTTACGCGGGACTAGACACCGGGGAGCTGTTTTTT.

The V and J genes are TRBV6-6 and TRBJ2-7; 9 bases map to TRBD1. J was trimmed by 6 bases and V by 2 bases; bases with no gene match: 8. The germline gives CDR1 MNHNY, CDR2 SVGAGI (reference sequence). The CDR3 is made up of 15 amino acids. CDR3 coding DNA: TGTGCCAGCAGTTACCTCGAACAGGGGGCGAGCGAGCAGTACTTC. Translating gives CASSYLEQGASEQYF.

The chain joins TRBV7-2 to TRBJ2-3; tentatively, D is TRBD2 (5 bases). Germline CDR1 SGHTA, CDR2 FQGNSA. CDR3 length equals 15 residues. Trimming left V 5 bases short and J 6 bases short, with 18 bases between. The CDR3, as DNA: TGTGCCAGCAGCCGTGGGCAGGCCTGGGAGGATACGCAGTATTTT. Amino acids: CASSRGQAWEDTQYF.

The chain uses TRBV7-3 and TRBJ1-2; D is possibly TRBD1 (5 bases). Trimming removed 7 bases from V and 2 bases from J, with 23 bases in between. Germline V gene sequence: CDR1 SGHTA, CDR2 FQGTGA. The CDR3 totals 17 residues. CDR3 sequence: CASTPGKGAPGNYGYTF. CDR3 bases: TGTGCCAGCACCCCGGGCAAGGGTGCCCCAGGGAACTATGGCTACACCTTC.

This clone has only one observation. This chain uses TRBV10-2 with TRBJ2-5, with D possibly being TRBD2 (6 bases). V gave up 2 bases and J gave up 4 bases, with 11 bases separating them. This CDR3 is 14 amino acids long. Germline CDR1 and CDR2: WSHSY and SAAADI. The CDR3 nucleotides are TGCGCCAGCAGTGAGGTGGGGGGAGGAGAGACCCAGTACTTC. Translating it yields CASSEVGGGETQYF.

CDR3 bases: TGTGCCAGCAGCTTGCGGGACCCTCCCGACATTCAGTACTTC. It encodes CASSLRDPPDIQYF. V and J are TRBV5-4 and TRBJ2-4; D tentatively fits TRBD1 or TRBD2 (5 bases each). The V end was cut by 1 base, the J end by 8 bases, with 13 bases between. The CDR3 spans 14 residues. Germline V gene data show CDR1 as SGHNT and CDR2 as YYREEE (reference sequence).

The chain recombines TRBV7-2 with TRBJ2-7, with a tentative D call TRBD1 (6 bases). V was clipped by 5 bases and J by 3 bases, with 11 bases between them. Germline V gene lookup returns CDR1 SGHTA and CDR2 FQGNSA. There are 13 residues in the CDR3. The chain's CDR3 is CASSRTADYEQYF. CDR3 coding DNA: TGTGCCAGCAGCCGGACAGCGGACTACGAGCAGTACTTC.

This chain connects TRBV2 to TRBJ1-2; D is perhaps TRBD1 (5 bases). V was cut by 5 bases and J by 0 bases, with 22 bases left in between. This CDR3 has 18 amino acids. CDR1 is SNHLY, CDR2 FYNNEI, per germline. CDR3 bases: TGTGCCAGCAGTATACGACAGATCCTAACGATGCCTAACTATGGCTACACCTTC. Protein product: CASSIRQILTMPNYGYTF.

The J gene is TRBJ2-1, the V gene TRBV30, with a weak D call TRBD2 (6 bases). The length of the CDR3 is 13 residues. The V end lost 2 bases, the J end lost 9 bases, and 14 bases lay between the germline ends. Per germline, CDR1 GTSNPN and CDR2 SVGIG (reference sequence). CDR3 amino acids: CAWSRPGVGEQFF. Written as DNA, the CDR3 is TGTGCCTGGAGTAGACCGGGAGTCGGTGAGCAGTTCTTC.

In DNA form, the CDR3 reads TGTGCCAGCAGTTCTAAGAACACCGGGGAGCTGTTTTTT. This translates into CASSSKNTGELFF. The chain combines TRBV28 with TRBJ2-2; no firm D call. Germline CDR1 MDHEN, CDR2 SYDVKM. The CDR3 contains 13 residues. Trimming shortened V by 4 bases and J by 1 base, and 4 bases separated the two germline ends. The full variable domain, rest sourced from reference TRBV28 and TRBJ2-2, is DVKVTQSSRYLVKRTGEKVFLECVQDMDHENMFWYRQDPGLGLRLIYFSYDVKMKEKGDIPEGYSVSREKKERFSLILESASTNQTSMYLCASSSKNTGELFFGEGSRLTVL.

The J gene is TRBJ2-6, the V gene TRBV14; possible D gene TRBD1, 6 bases. Germline V CDR1 and CDR2: SGHDN, FVKESK. This CDR3 has 17 residues. The V and J ends lost 4 bases and 0 bases respectively, with 13 bases between them. CDR3 in DNA: TGTGCCAGCAGCCCGGACAGTTTCCTCTCTGGGGCCAACGTCCTGACTTTC. It translates to CASSPDSFLSGANVLTF.

J is TRBJ2-5 and V is TRBV5-6; 9 positions match TRBD2. Germline CDR1 is SGHDT and CDR2 is YYEEEE. The CDR3 covers 17 residues. V lost 6 bases to trimming and J lost 1 base; unmatched junction nucleotides: 13. CDR3 loop: CASTVPGLAGFQETQYF. The CDR3, as DNA: TGTGCCAGCACCGTCCCCGGGCTAGCGGGGTTCCAAGAGACCCAGTACTTC. Complete variable domain (other parts from reference TRBV5-6 and TRBJ2-5): DAGVTQSPTHLIKTRGQQVTLRCSPKSGHDTVSWYQQALGQGPQFIFQYYEEEERQRGNFPDRFSGHQFPNYSSELNVNALLLGDSALYLCASTVPGLAGFQETQYFGPGTRLLVL.

The chain links TRBV5-1 to TRBJ1-6; TRBD1 matches at 9 bases. J gave up 10 bases and V 4 bases, and 9 bases lay outside the gene matches. This CDR3 is built from 15 residues. Germline CDR1 SGHRS, CDR2 YFSETQ. The CDR3 here is CASSQGQGARSPLHF. Here the CDR3 DNA reads TGCGCCAGCAGCCAGGGACAGGGTGCGCGGTCACCCCTCCACTTT. Combining the CDR3 with reference TRBV5-1 and TRBJ1-6 gives the whole variable domain KAGVTQTPRYLIKTRGQQVTLSCSPISGHRSVSWYQQTPGQGLQFLFEYFSETQRNKGNFPGRFSGRQFSNSRSEMNVSTLELGDSALYLCASSQGQGARSPLHFGNGTRLTVT.

This clone was observed once. The rearrangement links TRBV5-4 to TRBJ1-1, with TRBD1 identical over 9 bases. The length of the CDR3 is 17 residues. Unmatched junction bases numbered 9, after V lost 2 bases and J lost 1 base. Germline assignment: CDR1 SGHNT and CDR2 YYREEE (reference sequence). The chain's CDR3 is CASSLPGQGARNTEAFF. The CDR3 DNA follows: TGTGCCAGCAGCTTACCGGGACAGGGAGCTCGGAACACTGAAGCTTTCTTT.

The chain combines TRBV4-2 with TRBJ2-3, with 7 bases that match TRBD2. V lost 3 bases, J lost 3 bases, and 18 bases stayed unmatched. This CDR3 spans 19 amino acids. Per the germline V gene, CDR1 is LGHNA and CDR2 is YNFKEQ. As DNA, the CDR3 is TGTGCCAGCAGCCATGAAAGTTCCCGGGGCAGGGAGGGGACAGATACGCAGTATTTT. It encodes CASSHESSRGREGTDTQYF.

Comment on this clone: Other DNA sequences from this sample encode an identical CDR3 as well. The chain carries TRBV19 and TRBJ1-2; tentative D call: TRBD1 (5 bases). Trimming stripped 6 bases from V and 5 bases from J, with 10 bases between. Germline CDR1 and CDR2: LNHDA and SQIVND (reference sequence). The CDR3 is 12 residues long. For the CDR3, the DNA is TGTGCCAGTAGCAGGGTCGGTTATGGCTACACCTTC. Protein sequence: CASSRVGYGYTF. Supplemented by reference TRBV19 and TRBJ1-2, the full variable domain reads DGGITQSPKYLFRKEGQNVTLSCEQNLNHDAMYWYRQDPGQGLRLIYYSQIVNDFQKGDIAEGYSVSREKKESFPLTVTSAQKNPTAFYLCASSRVGYGYTFGSGTRLTVV.

This clone was counted a few times. The gene calls are TRBV5-4 and TRBJ2-1; no reliable D call. CDR1 is SGHNT and CDR2 is YYREEE in the germline V gene (reference sequence). The CDR3 is 13 residues long. The V and J ends lost 3 bases and 9 bases respectively, with 13 bases between them. In DNA, the CDR3 is TGTGCCAGCAGCTCCTATGCAGGAACTGAGCAGTTCTTC. Translated, it gives CASSSYAGTEQFF.

This clone came up once. The V gene is TRBV28, the J gene TRBJ2-1; unclear D gene. Trimming pared 4 bases from V and 10 bases from J, leaving 14 bases between. CDR1 MDHEN and CDR2 SYDVKM come from the germline V gene. The CDR3 loop spans 13 amino acids. The CDR3 spells CASSSQPLVEQFF. The DNA of the CDR3 is TGTGCCAGCAGTTCCCAACCCCTCGTAGAGCAGTTCTTC.

This chain connects TRBV2 to TRBJ1-1; D is undetermined. Germline lookup yields CDR1 SNHLY and CDR2 FYNNEI. V was pared by 0 bases and J by 2 bases, with 10 bases between. This CDR3 has 15 amino acids. The CDR3 reads CASSEAAVRNTEAFF. The CDR3 coding sequence is TGTGCCAGCAGTGAAGCCGCGGTCCGTAACACTGAAGCTTTCTTT.

This rearrangement joins TRBV7-2 to TRBJ2-2; no clear D gene. Per germline, CDR1 SGHTA and CDR2 FQGNSA. The CDR3 length is 14 residues. V was clipped by 1 base and J by 7 bases, with 10 bases between them. The CDR3 coding sequence is TGTGCCAGCAGCTTAGGGCGGAACGGCGGGGAGCTGTTTTTT. It codes for CASSLGRNGGELFF.

The genes are TRBV15 and TRBJ2-1; D might be TRBD2 (5 bases). Germline V CDR1 and CDR2: LNHNV, YYDKDF (reference sequence). Trimming removed 0 bases from V and 6 bases from J, with 15 bases in between. The CDR3 contains 16 residues. CDR3 nucleotides: TGTGCCACCAGCAGAGAGTTGTCGAGGGTGGCCAATGAGCAGTTCTTC. Translation gives CATSRELSRVANEQFF.

CDR3 region: CASSSASGRAGEQYF. In DNA, the CDR3 is TGTGCCAGCAGTTCCGCTAGCGGGAGGGCGGGGGAGCAGTACTTC. The gene calls are TRBV5-4 and TRBJ2-7, with 12 bases fitting TRBD2. V was clipped by 5 bases and J by 7 bases; unmatched bases: 10. This CDR3 comprises 15 residues. Germline CDR1 and CDR2: SGHNT and YYREEE (reference sequence).

Note on this clone: Different DNA sequences within this sample yield the same CDR3. This chain joins TRBV5-1 and TRBJ2-1; TRBD2 agrees at 7 bases. The CDR3 has 15 amino acids. J gave up 2 bases and V 1 base, and 3 bases lay outside the gene matches. Germline V lookup: CDR1 SGHRS, CDR2 YFSETQ. The CDR3 spells CASSLSLAAYNEQFF. The CDR3 DNA sequence: TGCGCCAGCAGCTTGAGTCTAGCGGCCTACAATGAGCAGTTCTTC.

The chain joins TRBV20-1 to TRBJ2-7, with D unresolved. CDR1 is DFQATT, CDR2 SNEGSKA, per germline (reference sequence). With 5 bases removed from V and 3 bases from J, the gap between germline ends came to 8 bases. The CDR3 sequence is 11 residues long. The DNA for the CDR3 is TGCAGTGCTCCTCCCCTCTACGAGCAGTACTTC. It translates to CSAPPLYEQYF.

V is TRBV6-5 and J is TRBJ1-1, with a weak D call TRBD1 (5 bases). Germline CDR1 reads MNHEY; CDR2 reads SVGAGI. V lost 6 bases to trimming and J lost 3 bases, with 17 bases between them. The CDR3 has 15 amino acids. CDR3 loop: CASSHERGGDTEAFF. The CDR3 region has the DNA TGTGCCAGCAGCCACGAGCGCGGGGGGGACACTGAAGCTTTCTTT.

This clone appeared a single time. The V gene is TRBV5-1, the J gene TRBJ2-5, with 11 positions matching TRBD2. Germline trimming cut 5 bases from V and 1 base from J; bases unmatched to any gene: 7. The CDR3 contains 16 residues. Germline V gene sequence: CDR1 SGHRS, CDR2 YFSETQ. The CDR3 DNA reads as TGCGCCAGCAGAACGGGACTAGCGGTTGTCCAAGAGACCCAGTACTTC. Translated, it gives CASRTGLAVVQETQYF.